This paragraph covers one T cell receptor (beta chain) sequence. Its antigen is not known. This record comes from a study of CD4+ T cells in melanoma. The data were produced by immunoSEQ multiplex PCR, yet TCRdb's version contains in-frame clones alone and is incomplete. The sample lists roughly 110,000 clones, about nine tenths occurring once. The CDR3 is made up of 14 amino acids. Per the germline V gene, CDR1 is SQVTM and CDR2 is ANQGSEA. Between the trimmed V and J ends, which lost 1 base and 4 bases, there was a span of 12 bases. Study-wide points: CD8+ T cell, macrophage and B cell function reportedly correlated with neoantigen-specific CD4+ T cells.

The receptor's source is a human donor with melanoma. The chain uses TRBV29-1 and TRBJ2-3; possibly TRBD1 for D (6 bases). Sequencing was carried out using peripheral blood. Written as DNA, the CDR3 is TGCAGCGTTGAAGGGGGGCAAGGGCCAGATACGCAGTATTTT. Protein product: CSVEGGQGPDTQYF.